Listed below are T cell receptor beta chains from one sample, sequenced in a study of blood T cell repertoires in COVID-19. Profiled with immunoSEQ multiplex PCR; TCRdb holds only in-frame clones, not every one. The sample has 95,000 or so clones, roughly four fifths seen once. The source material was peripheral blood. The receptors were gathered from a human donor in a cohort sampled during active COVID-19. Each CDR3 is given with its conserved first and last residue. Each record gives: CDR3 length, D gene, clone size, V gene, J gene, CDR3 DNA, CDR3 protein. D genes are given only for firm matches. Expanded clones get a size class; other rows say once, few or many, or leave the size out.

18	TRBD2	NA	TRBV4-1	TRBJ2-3	TGCGCCAGCAGCCAAGATGGAGGGGGGACTAGCGGGAGGAATACGCAGTATTTT	CASSQDGGGTSGRNTQYF
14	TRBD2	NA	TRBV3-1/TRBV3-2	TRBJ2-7	TGTGCCAGCAGCCAAGAAGGGAGGGTACGCGAGCAGTACTTC	CASSQEGRVREQYF
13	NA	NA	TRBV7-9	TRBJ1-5	TGTGCCAGCAGCCGCGACAGTTATCAGCCCCAGCATTTT	CASSRDSYQPQHF
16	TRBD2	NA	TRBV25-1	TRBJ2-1	TGTGCCAGCAGTGACTCGGGGGGTCTCTCCTACAATGAGCAGTTCTTC	CASSDSGGLSYNEQFF
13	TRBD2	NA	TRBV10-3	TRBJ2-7	TGTGCCATCAAGGCGGGAGGGCCTGACGAGCAGTACTTC	CAIKAGGPDEQYF
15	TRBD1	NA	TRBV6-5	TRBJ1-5	TGTGCCAGCAGTTACTCGACAGGGGCATATCAGCCCCAGCATTTT	CASSYSTGAYQPQHF
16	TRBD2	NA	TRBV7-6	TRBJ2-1	TGTGCCAGCAGCTTAGCACCGGGACTAGCGTACAATGAGCAGTTCTTC	CASSLAPGLAYNEQFF
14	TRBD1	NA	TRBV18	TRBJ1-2	TGTGCCAGCTCACCACAGGGGGCAAACTATGGCTACACCTTC	CASSPQGANYGYTF
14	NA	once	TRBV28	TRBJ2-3	TGTGCCAGCAGTACGAGCGGGAGCACAGATACGCAGTATTTT	CASSTSGSTDTQYF
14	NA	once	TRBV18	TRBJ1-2	TGTGCCAGCTCACCCTCCGACAGCCCAGGCGGTTACACCTTC	CASSPSDSPGGYTF
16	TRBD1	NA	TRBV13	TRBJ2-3	TGTGCCAGCAGCTTCCGGGACAGGGCTAGCACAGATACGCAGTATTTT	CASSFRDRASTDTQYF
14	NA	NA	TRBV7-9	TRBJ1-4	TGTGCCAGCAGCTTGGGACATGGTAATGAAAAACTGTTTTTT	CASSLGHGNEKLFF
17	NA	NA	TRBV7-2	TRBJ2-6	TGTGCCAGCAGCTTAAATTTTCGTGCGTCTGGGGCCAACGTCCTGACTTTC	CASSLNFRASGANVLTF
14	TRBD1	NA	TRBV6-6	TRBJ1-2	TGTGCCAGCACCCCCGGACAGGGAAACTATGGCTACACCTTC	CASTPGQGNYGYTF
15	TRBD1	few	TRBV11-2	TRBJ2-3	TGTGCCAGCAGCCGACGGGGACAGGGTAGGAAAACGCAGTATTTT	CASSRRGQGRKTQYF
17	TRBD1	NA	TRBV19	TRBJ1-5	TGTGCCAGTAGTCGACAGGGGAATGGGGTGGGCAATCAGCCCCAGCATTTT	CASSRQGNGVGNQPQHF
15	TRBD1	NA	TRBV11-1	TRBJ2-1	TGTGCCAGCAGCTTAAGACAGGGAGTCTACAATGAGCAGTTCTTC	CASSLRQGVYNEQFF
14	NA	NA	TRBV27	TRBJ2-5	TGTGCCAGCAGTCGACAGTTCTTAGAAGAGACCCAGTACTTC	CASSRQFLEETQYF
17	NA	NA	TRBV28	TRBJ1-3	TGTGCCAGCAGTCCACCCTCGGGGGGGGGACGGGGAAACACCATATATTTT	CASSPPSGGGRGNTIYF
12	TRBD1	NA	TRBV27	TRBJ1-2	TGTGCCAGCCTCGGACAGGGCAGTGGCTACACCTTC	CASLGQGSGYTF
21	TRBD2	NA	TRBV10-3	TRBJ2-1	TGTGCCATCAAATCATCACCGGGACTAGCGGGAGAGGTCGACTCCTACAATGAGCAGTTCTTC	CAIKSSPGLAGEVDSYNEQFF
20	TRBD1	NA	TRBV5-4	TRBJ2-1	TGTGCCAGCAGCTTGCTCGGCGGGACAGGGGGTCCGAGCTCCTACAATGAGCAGTTCTTC	CASSLLGGTGGPSSYNEQFF
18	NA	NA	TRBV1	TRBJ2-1	TGCACCAGCAGCCAGAGAAGGGAAGGGGTGAGCTCCTACAATGAGCAGTTCTTC	CTSSQRREGVSSYNEQFF
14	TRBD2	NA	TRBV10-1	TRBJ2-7	TGCGCCAGCAGTGAGGCTAGCGGGAGCTACGAGCAGTACTTC	CASSEASGSYEQYF
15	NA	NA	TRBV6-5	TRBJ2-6	TGTGCCAGCAGAGCCGGGAGCTCTGGGGCCAACGTCCTGACTTTC	CASRAGSSGANVLTF
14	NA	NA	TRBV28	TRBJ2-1	TGTGCCAGCCAAACGGCGGGACGAATCAATGAGCAGTTCTTC	CASQTAGRINEQFF